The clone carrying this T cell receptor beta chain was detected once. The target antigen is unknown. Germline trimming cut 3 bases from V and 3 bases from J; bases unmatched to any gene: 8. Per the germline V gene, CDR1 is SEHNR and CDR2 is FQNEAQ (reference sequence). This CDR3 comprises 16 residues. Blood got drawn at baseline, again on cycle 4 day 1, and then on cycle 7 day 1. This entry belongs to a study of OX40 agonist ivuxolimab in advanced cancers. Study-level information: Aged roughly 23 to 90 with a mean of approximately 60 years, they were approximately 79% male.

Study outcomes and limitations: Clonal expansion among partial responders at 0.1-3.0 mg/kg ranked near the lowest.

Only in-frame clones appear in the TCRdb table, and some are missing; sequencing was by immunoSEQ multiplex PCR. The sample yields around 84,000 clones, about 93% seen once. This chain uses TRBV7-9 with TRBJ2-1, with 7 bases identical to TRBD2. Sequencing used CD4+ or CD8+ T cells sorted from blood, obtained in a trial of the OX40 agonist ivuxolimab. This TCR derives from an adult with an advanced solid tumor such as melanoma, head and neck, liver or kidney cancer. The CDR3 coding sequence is TGTGCCAGCAGCTTTCCCGGGGGGTTTATCTACAATGAGCAGTTCTTC. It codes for CASSFPGGFIYNEQFF.